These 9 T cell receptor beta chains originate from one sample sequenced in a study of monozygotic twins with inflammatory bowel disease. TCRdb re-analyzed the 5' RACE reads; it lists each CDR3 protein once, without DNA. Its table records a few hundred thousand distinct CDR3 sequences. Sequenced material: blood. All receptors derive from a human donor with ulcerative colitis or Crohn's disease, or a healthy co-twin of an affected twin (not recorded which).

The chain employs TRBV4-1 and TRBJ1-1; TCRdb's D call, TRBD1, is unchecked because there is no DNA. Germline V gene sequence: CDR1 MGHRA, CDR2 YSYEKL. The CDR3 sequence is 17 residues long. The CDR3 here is CASSNIRDRGVWTEAFF.

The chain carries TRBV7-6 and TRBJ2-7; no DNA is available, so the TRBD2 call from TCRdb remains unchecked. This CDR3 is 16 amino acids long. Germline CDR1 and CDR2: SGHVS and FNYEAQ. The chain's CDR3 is CASSPQGWRSYYEQYF.

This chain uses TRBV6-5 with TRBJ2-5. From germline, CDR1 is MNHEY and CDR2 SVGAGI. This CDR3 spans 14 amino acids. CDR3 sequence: CASSYSGGFETQYF.

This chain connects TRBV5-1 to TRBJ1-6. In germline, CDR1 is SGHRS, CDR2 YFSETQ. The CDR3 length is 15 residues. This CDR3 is CASTPSGGVDSPLHF.

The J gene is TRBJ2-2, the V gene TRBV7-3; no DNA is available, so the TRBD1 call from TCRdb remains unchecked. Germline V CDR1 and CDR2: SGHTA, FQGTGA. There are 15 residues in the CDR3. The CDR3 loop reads CASGDRPLNTGELFF.

CDR3 amino acids: CASSSIPGSSLNEQFF. The chain carries TRBV7-3 and TRBJ2-1; TCRdb names TRBD1, which stays unverified in the absence of DNA. Germline V gene sequence: CDR1 SGHTA, CDR2 FQGTGA. The CDR3 runs to 16 residues. Complete variable domain (other parts from reference TRBV7-3 and TRBJ2-1): GAGVSQTPSNKVTEKGKYVELRCDPISGHTALYWYRQSLGQGPEFLIYFQGTGAADDSGLPNDRFFAVRPEGSVSTLKIQRTERGDSAVYLCASSSIPGSSLNEQFFGPGTRLTVL.

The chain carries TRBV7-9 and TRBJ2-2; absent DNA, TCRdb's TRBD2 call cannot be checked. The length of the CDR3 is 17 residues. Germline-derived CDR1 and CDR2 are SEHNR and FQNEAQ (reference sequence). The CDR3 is CASRGLAGGLNTGELFF.

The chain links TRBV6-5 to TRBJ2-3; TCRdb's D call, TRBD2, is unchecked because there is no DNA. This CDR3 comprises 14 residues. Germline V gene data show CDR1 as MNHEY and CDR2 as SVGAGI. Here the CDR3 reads CASSYSDYSDTQYF.

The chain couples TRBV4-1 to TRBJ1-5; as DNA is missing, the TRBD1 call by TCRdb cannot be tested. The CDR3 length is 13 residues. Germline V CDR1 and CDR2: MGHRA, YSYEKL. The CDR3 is CASSHDRGQPQHF.